This T cell receptor beta chain was obtained from a study of tumor and adjacent non-tumor tissue in lung cancer. About the research overall: Stage I to III disease affected about ten men and 5 women aged about 30 to 85.

Germline V CDR1 and CDR2: DFQATT, SNEGSKA (reference sequence). V was shortened by 8 bases and J by 7 bases, with 17 bases between the two germline ends. This CDR3 is built from 12 residues. General study results and limits: Tumor TCR diversity, when higher, was linked to shorter survival. Top 100 clones took a larger repertoire share in normal lung.

The template was RNA from unsorted bulk tissue. Chemotherapy-naive patients with new lung cancer underwent thoracic surgery in China, August–late 2014. Three rounds of nested PCR, following a modified ARM-PCR protocol, produced the TCRbeta library. MiXCR, run by TCRdb on the multiplex PCR reads, gives a single entry per CDR3 protein. The sample yields over 110,000 distinct CDR3 sequences, around 61% seen once. This clonotype is a singleton in its sample. What it recognizes is unknown. The genes are TRBV20-1 and TRBJ1-1; D not resolved. Material for sequencing was lung tumor tissue. The sequence was collected from a man aged 55 to 70 with small cell lung cancer. CDR3 loop: CSTGDPVVEAFF. CDR3 DNA: TGCAGTACTGGAGATCCCGTAGTTGAAGCTTTCTTT.